The 8 T cell receptor beta chains below were found in one sample sequenced in a study of neurological immune-mediated disorders. TCRdb called the 5' RACE reads again in MiXCR, with one record for every CDR3 protein. The data contain roughly 80,000 distinct CDR3 sequences, approximately 10% of them singletons. Material for sequencing was PBMCs. The source is a man aged 35 to 55 in good health.

This clonotype was seen once. A junction end diverges from the germline sequence, so it may reflect a read error. This chain joins TRBV5-1 and TRBJ2-1; 7 positions match TRBD2. Germline CDR1 and CDR2: SGHRS and YFSETQ. This CDR3 comprises 14 residues. CDR3 nucleotide sequence: TGCGTCAGCAGCTTGGTGGGGGGGAACAATGAGCAGTTCTTC. Amino acids: CVSSLVGGNNEQFF.

This clonotype has a count of ten or more. The chain carries TRBV7-2 and TRBJ2-7; D is uncertain. Trimming left V 5 bases short and J 7 bases short, with 12 bases between. The CDR3 is 12 amino acids. CDR1 SGHTA and CDR2 FQGNSA come from the germline V gene. CDR3 coding DNA: TGTGCCAGCAGCGCGGTTTCTTGGGAGCAGTACTTC. It is translated as CASSAVSWEQYF.

The rearrangement uses TRBV7-9 and TRBJ2-7; D is unresolved. V dropped 5 bases and J dropped 1 base, with 12 bases sitting between them. CDR3 length: 14 residues. In germline, CDR1 is SEHNR, CDR2 FQNEAQ (reference sequence). The chain's CDR3 is CASSPDGTSYEQYF. The CDR3 DNA is TGTGCCAGCAGCCCAGACGGTACTTCCTACGAGCAGTACTTC.

This clonotype appeared many times. This sequence joins TRBV7-2 and TRBJ2-4; TRBD2 might be the D (6 bases). The CDR3 length is 12 residues. The V gene's germline CDR1 is SGHTA and CDR2 FQGNSA. The V gene lost 5 bases and the J gene lost 8 bases, with 10 bases spanning the gap. Written as DNA, the CDR3 is TGTGCCAGCAGCATTACGGGGGACATTCAGTACTTC. Encoded protein: CASSITGDIQYF.

This clonotype occurred many times. The chain is built from TRBV29-1 and TRBJ2-5; 10 nucleotides align to TRBD1. The junction had 13 bases not matched to a gene; V was cut back by 8 bases and J by 4 bases. Germline V gene data show CDR1 as SQVTM and CDR2 as ANQGSEA. The length of the CDR3 is 15 residues. This chain's CDR3 is CSLEGGTGELETQYF. The CDR3 DNA follows: TGCAGCCTAGAGGGCGGGACAGGGGAGCTAGAGACCCAGTACTTC.

The CDR3 DNA sequence: TGTGCCAGCAGCGTCTACCCTATCCCTCGGGTGGAGCAGTACTTC. This encodes CASSVYPIPRVEQYF. This chain joins TRBV5-5 and TRBJ2-7; no clear D gene. The germline V gene encodes CDR1 SGHKS and CDR2 YYEKEE (reference sequence). V was trimmed by 4 bases and J by 7 bases, leaving 21 bases between them. The CDR3 is 15 amino acids. Full variable domain (remainder filled in from reference TRBV5-5 and TRBJ2-7): DAGVTQSPTHLIKTRGQQVTLRCSPISGHKSVSWYQQVLGQGPQFIFQYYEKEERGRGNFPDRFSARQFPNYSSELNVNALLLGDSALYLCASSVYPIPRVEQYFGPGTRLTVT.

This clonotype turned up a few times. V and J are TRBV11-3 and TRBJ2-1, with D perhaps matching TRBD1 or TRBD2 (6 bases each). This CDR3 is 13 amino acids long. CDR1 is SGHNT, CDR2 YENEEA, per germline. The V gene lost 2 bases and the J gene lost 10 bases, with 12 bases spanning the gap. The CDR3 nucleotides are TGTGCCAGCAGCTTATATCCGGGGGCCGAGCAGTTCTTC. This translates into CASSLYPGAEQFF.

The table lists this clonotype with a few counts. This rearrangement joins TRBV12-3 or TRBV12-4 to TRBJ1-2, with 7 bases fitting TRBD1. The CDR3 length is 16 residues. V lost 5 bases to trimming and J lost 4 bases; unmatched junction nucleotides: 13. CDR3 bases: TGTGCCAGCAGTCGCCCCGGGACAGCTAATCTCTATGGCTACACCTTC. The encoded protein is CASSRPGTANLYGYTF.